The following is a TCR beta chain sequence with its context. The target of this receptor is not known. Per-base qualities were not stored, and no clone one base away is much larger. RNA was extracted with the RNeasy kit and about 0.5 to 1 ug was reverse transcribed using random hexamers. The immunoSEQ multiplex PCR assay, which covers 54 Vbeta and 13 Jbeta segments, was used to amplify TCR beta CDR3 regions. To correct PCR amplification bias, a synthetic template baseline was used for both primer optimization and computational correction. The source study handled its data this way. Reads were annotated to V, D and J genes according to IMGT and were analyzed with immunoSEQ Analyzer, with only productive sequences retained. Clonality was computed as one minus Shannon entropy normalized by log2 of the number of productive unique sequences. Public and private clones were assessed among the 100 most prevalent clones of each patient and control. A clone was defined as Susac-specific if it was absent from the healthy and MS cohorts, from 950 to 1,300 published viral clones and from other ImmuneACCESS disease sequences. TCRdb handled the public reads itself, with Q25 trimming in fastp and clone calling in MiXCR, and kept productive beta chains. CDR3 protein sequences are deduplicated, and each keeps its most common genes and DNA. TCRdb's processing, not the authors' own work, is the source of the V and J calls. In all, the sample holds about 83,000 distinct CDR3 sequences, and approximately 96% of those were seen once. The ten largest account for roughly 0.44% of the sample.

High-throughput TCR beta sequencing profiled peripheral blood CD8+ and CD4+ T cells from healthy donors, Susac syndrome patients and multiple sclerosis patients. Susac syndrome patients met recently defined diagnostic criteria for definite or probable disease. Bulk CD8+ and CD4+ T cells were purified by magnetic negative isolation, while CD8+ TEMRA cells were enriched using FACS. Blood was collected in EDTA tubes and processed within 24 hours, with PBMCs isolated through density gradient centrifugation. PBMCs destined for TCR sequencing were cryopreserved in liquid nitrogen and later thawed in a 37 °C water bath. The sorted or isolated CD4+, CD8+ and CD8+ TEMRA cells reached a purity of at least 90%. Between the V and J ends, shortened by 5 bases and 6 bases respectively, the junction contains 7 bases. Reading from cysteine to phenylalanine, the CDR3 counts 11 amino acids. This entry keeps only the CDR3 DNA: 33 bases, framed from base 1.

The data are from a study of CD8 T cells in Susac syndrome (dated by TCRdb to the late 2010s). As for the study more broadly: Among the sequenced Susac syndrome patients, 5 or 6 had clinically active disease and 8 or 9 were in clinical remission. Clonality of the CD8+ T cell repertoire was compared between about a dozen healthy donors, approximately 14 Susac syndrome patients and around 15 multiple sclerosis patients. At the time of blood withdrawal, Susac syndrome patients were either therapy-naive, taking corticosteroids (with some also receiving IVIg), or on IVIg alone. Repertoire sequencing was used to test whether CD8+ T cell activation and differentiation in Susac syndrome was antigen driven. General conclusions and limits of the study: The number of individuals in the TCR sequencing and HLA analysis was recognized as being relatively small. Over 15 and five Susac-specific public clones were found in the total CD8+ and CD8+ TEMRA repertoires, respectively. Clonal expansion was observed in Susac syndrome CD8+ repertoires, with the highest expansion in CD8+ TEMRA cells and greater expansion in clinically active than in remitting patients.

The sequence derives from a human donor with Susac syndrome. Sample: CD8+ T cells from PBMCs. The rearranged segments are TRBV12-3 or TRBV12-4 and TRBJ1-2; no D gene can be assigned with confidence. The CDR3 amino acid sequence is: CASSPSHGYTF. Here is the DNA: TGTGCCAGCAGTCCCTCCCATGGCTACACCTTC.